This TCR beta chain stems from a study of monozygotic twins with inflammatory bowel disease. Broader study findings: Discordant twins had repertoire similarity that did not differ from that of concordant twins, possibly from limited power.

As for this clonotype: The target antigen is unknown.

The CDR3 runs 16 residues. Germline V lookup: CDR1 DFQATT, CDR2 SNEGSKA (reference sequence). Via template switching, UMIs carrying a 6-nucleotide sample barcode were introduced. Following a re-call of the 5' RACE reads, TCRdb has one entry per CDR3 protein and lacks DNA. The specimen's table records just over 300,000 distinct CDR3 sequences. This receptor was obtained from a human donor with ulcerative colitis or Crohn's disease, or a healthy co-twin of an affected twin (not recorded which). The chain carries TRBV20-1 and TRBJ1-3; the D call of TRBD1 rests on TCRdb alone, since no DNA is present to check it. Sample: blood. The CDR3 sequence: CSALPTGQGGRNTIYF.